Listed here are 28 T cell receptor beta chains from one sample, sequenced in a study of T-cell reconstitution after alpha-beta-depleted transplantation in children. The TCRbeta library incorporated unique molecular identifiers. Via MiXCR, TCRdb re-called the PCR reads, giving one row per CDR3 protein. Of roughly 100,000 distinct CDR3 sequences in the sample, around 6% were seen once. Sequencing was performed on PBMCs, mostly from graft donor cells, taken 60 days after TCRalphabeta/CD19-depleted stem cell transplant. Every receptor here comes from a female patient aged 2-10 years who had a stem cell transplant for Fanconi anemia, so the T cells may come from the graft donor.

This clonotype showed up many times. The chain recombines TRBV6-4 with TRBJ2-7, with 7 nucleotides matching TRBD2. In germline, CDR1 is MRHNA, CDR2 SNTAGT. The CDR3 runs to 14 residues. V shed 6 bases and J 7 bases; nucleotides not matched to a gene: 12. CDR3 residues: CASRAESGIGEQYF. CDR3 DNA sequence: TGTGCCAGCAGAGCCGAAAGCGGGATCGGAGAGCAGTACTTC.

The rearrangement uses TRBV11-1 and TRBJ2-1; TRBD1 or TRBD2 may be the D gene (5 bases each). Germline CDR1 and CDR2: SGHAT and FQDESV (reference sequence). CDR3 length: 14 residues. Between the trimmed V and J ends, which lost 3 bases and 3 bases, there was a span of 9 bases. The CDR3 DNA sequence: TGTGCCAGCAGCTTTGGGACGCTCTACAATGAGCAGTTCTTC. Protein sequence: CASSFGTLYNEQFF.

The V call is TRBV20-1, the J call TRBJ2-7, with D possibly matching TRBD2 (5 bases). CDR1 DFQATT and CDR2 SNEGSKA come from the germline V gene (reference sequence). CDR3 length: 12 residues. The germline V and J ends were trimmed by 3 bases and 4 bases, with 10 bases remaining between them. The CDR3, as DNA: TGCAGTGCTAGCTTTACTAGTTACGAGCAGTACTTC. Its protein product is CSASFTSYEQYF.

This clonotype was seen at least ten times. The rearrangement uses TRBV29-1 and TRBJ2-3; D is ambiguous. The ends were cut back, 8 bases at V and 6 bases at J, with 12 bases in the middle. CDR1 SQVTM and CDR2 ANQGSEA come from the germline V gene. The CDR3 runs 11 residues. The CDR3 DNA reads as TGCAGCTCCCCCCTTACGGATACGCAGTATTTT. Amino acid sequence: CSSPLTDTQYF.

This clonotype came up many times. The gene calls are TRBV2 and TRBJ2-3; D is ambiguous. The CDR3 sequence is 15 residues long. Looked up from germline, CDR1 is SNHLY and CDR2 is FYNNEI. V was clipped by 0 bases and J by 3 bases, with 10 bases between them. As DNA, the CDR3 is TGTGCCAGCAGTGAAGCAAGACGAGGTACAGATACGCAGTATTTT. Translated: CASSEARRGTDTQYF.

This clonotype was counted many times. V gene TRBV28 combines with J gene TRBJ1-2; D gene uncertain. Germline CDR1 MDHEN, CDR2 SYDVKM. Trimming cost V 3 bases and J 8 bases, with 19 bases left between them. The CDR3 is 15 amino acids. CDR3 sequence (DNA): TGTGCCAGCAGTTTCGTCAGTAGCGCCCCCGGGGGCTACACCTTC. Translated, it gives CASSFVSSAPGGYTF.

This clonotype showed up many times. This chain links TRBV7-9 with TRBJ1-5; D is unresolved. CDR1 SEHNR and CDR2 FQNEAQ come from the germline V gene (reference sequence). The CDR3 is made up of 15 amino acids. Trimming stripped 2 bases from V and 5 bases from J, with 13 bases between. CDR3 protein: CASSLSGGRDQPQHF. The CDR3 nucleotides are TGTGCCAGCAGCTTATCTGGCGGGAGGGATCAGCCCCAGCATTTT.

This clonotype has only a few counts. The chain carries TRBV27 and TRBJ1-2, with 8 bases lining up with TRBD1. This CDR3 has 13 amino acids. The germline V gene has CDR1 MNHEY and CDR2 SMNVEV (reference sequence). V dropped 4 bases and J dropped 4; count of bases not matched to a gene: 2. The chain's CDR3 is CASSWTGTYGYTF. CDR3 nucleotides: TGTGCCAGCAGTTGGACAGGGACCTATGGCTACACCTTC.

This clonotype was seen at least ten times. The J gene is TRBJ2-1, the V gene TRBV10-3; no reliable D call. V gave up 10 bases and J gave up 8 bases, with 12 bases separating them. The germline gives CDR1 ENHRY, CDR2 SYGVKD. The CDR3 contains 11 residues. The CDR3 nucleotides are TGTGCCACCCATCTTGGCGATGAGCAGTTCTTC. This codes for CATHLGDEQFF.

V and J are TRBV6-4 and TRBJ2-6, with TRBD1 matching 8 bases. Germline V gene lookup returns CDR1 MRHNA and CDR2 SNTAGT. The CDR3 length is 18 residues. The trim removed 0 bases at V and 0 bases at J, leaving 4 bases unmatched. This chain's CDR3 is CASSDSGQGSSGANVLTF. CDR3 bases: TGTGCCAGCAGTGACTCAGGACAGGGAAGCTCTGGGGCCAACGTCCTGACTTTC.

This clonotype was counted a few times. The CDR3 loop reads CASTIGQSAYF. The CDR3 DNA is TGTGCCAGCACTATCGGACAGAGCGCGTACTTC. This sequence joins TRBV6-1 and TRBJ2-5; weak D call: TRBD1 (6 bases). Germline V gene data show CDR1 as MNHNS and CDR2 as SASEGT. Trimming left V 7 bases short and J 13 bases short, with 16 bases between. This CDR3 region has 11 residues.

Many counts were recorded for this clonotype. The chain is built from TRBV28 and TRBJ2-5; D is possibly TRBD1 (6 bases). Deletions cut 6 bases from V and 7 bases from J, with 21 bases between. Germline V gene data show CDR1 as MDHEN and CDR2 as SYDVKM. The CDR3 has 15 residues. The CDR3 spells CASRPPGHVRGTQYF. The CDR3 nucleotides read TGTGCCAGCAGACCTCCGGGACATGTAAGAGGGACCCAGTACTTC.

This clonotype appeared a few times. This chain connects TRBV3-1 to TRBJ2-1; D assignment may be TRBD1 or TRBD2 (5 bases each). The CDR3 covers 13 residues. Trimming shortened V by 1 base and J by 9 bases, and 10 bases separated the two germline ends. Germline CDR1 and CDR2: LGHDT and YNNKEL (reference sequence). CDR3 region: CASSQVSGGEQFF. The CDR3 DNA follows: TGTGCCAGCAGCCAAGTTAGTGGGGGTGAGCAGTTCTTC.

Only a few counts were recorded for this clonotype. J is TRBJ2-7 and V is TRBV6-1; D remains ambiguous. The germline gives CDR1 MNHNS, CDR2 SASEGT. The CDR3 has 14 residues. The V gene lost 8 bases and the J gene lost 0 bases, with 14 bases spanning the gap. The CDR3 DNA follows: TGTGCCAGCGGGTGGGGTTCTAGCTCCTACGAGCAGTACTTC. Protein sequence: CASGWGSSSYEQYF.

DNA of the CDR3: TGTGCCAGCAGCCCTGGGGCGTCAGATACGCAGTATTTT. It specifies CASSPGASDTQYF. This chain joins TRBV4-2 and TRBJ2-3; D perhaps matches TRBD1 (5 bases). Trimming removed 4 bases at V and 4 bases at J, with 9 bases between. CDR3 length: 13 amino acids. Germline CDR1 is LGHNA and CDR2 is YNFKEQ.

The sample holds many counts of this clonotype. The chain has TRBV15 and TRBJ2-7; TRBD2 might be the D (5 bases). Germline CDR1 reads LNHNV; CDR2 reads YYDKDF (reference sequence). V dropped 5 bases and J dropped 3 bases, with 11 bases sitting between them. The CDR3 sequence is 13 residues long. The CDR3 loop reads CATSRGSNYEQYF. The CDR3 DNA reads TGTGCCACCAGCCGAGGGAGTAACTACGAGCAGTACTTC.

This clonotype occurred many times. The chain joins TRBV5-1 to TRBJ2-7; maybe TRBD1 (6 bases). Trimming left V 1 base short and J 3 bases short, with 17 bases between. The CDR3 has 16 amino acids. Germline values: CDR1 SGHRS, CDR2 YFSETQ. The CDR3 DNA sequence: TGCGCCAGCAGCTTGCAACAGGGACCCCTCCTCTACGAGCAGTACTTC. Its translation: CASSLQQGPLLYEQYF.

This clonotype was detected many times. The V gene is TRBV5-1, the J gene TRBJ2-7, with 8 bases that match TRBD2. V was pared by 4 bases and J by 3 bases, with 3 bases of the junction left unmatched. The V gene's germline CDR1 is SGHRS and CDR2 YFSETQ. The CDR3 runs to 13 residues. The chain's CDR3 is CASSPGLVYEQYF. The CDR3 bases are TGCGCCAGCAGCCCGGGACTAGTCTACGAGCAGTACTTC.

This clonotype was observed many times. The CDR3 region is CASAGSYEQYF. Here the CDR3 DNA reads TGCGCCAGCGCGGGAAGCTACGAGCAGTACTTC. The rearrangement links TRBV5-1 to TRBJ2-7; possibly TRBD2 for D (6 bases). Germline assignment: CDR1 SGHRS and CDR2 YFSETQ. Trimming stripped 7 bases from V and 3 bases from J, with 8 bases between. The CDR3 has 11 residues.

This clonotype was observed at least ten times. V is TRBV7-9 and J is TRBJ2-1, with TRBD1 identical over 7 bases. J was trimmed by 9 bases and V by 5 bases; bases with no gene match: 4. CDR1 SEHNR and CDR2 FQNEAQ come from the germline V gene (reference sequence). CDR3 length equals 12 residues. The CDR3 region is CASSPQGREQFF. CDR3 bases: TGTGCCAGCAGCCCACAGGGGCGTGAGCAGTTCTTC.

This clonotype was observed at least ten times. The gene calls are TRBV18 and TRBJ2-1; no reliable D call. Germline CDR1 reads KGHSH; CDR2 reads LQKENI. V shed 2 bases and J shed 11 bases, with 16 bases lying between them. The CDR3 totals 14 residues. The CDR3 protein is CASSPGQSPMKQFF. CDR3 DNA: TGTGCCAGCTCACCAGGGCAGTCCCCAATGAAGCAGTTCTTC.

This clonotype was found a few times. CDR3 DNA sequence: TGTGCCAGCAGCTTAGGAGTTGGACAGGGGAGGTATGGCTACACCTTC. Encoded protein: CASSLGVGQGRYGYTF. V usage is TRBV7-9 and J usage is TRBJ1-2, with 9 bases that match TRBD1. The J segment lost 5 bases and the V segment lost 1 base, leaving 8 bases of the junction unmatched. This CDR3 contains 16 residues. Germline V gives CDR1 SEHNR, CDR2 FQNEAQ (reference sequence).

This clonotype was seen repeatedly, ten times or more. The chain has TRBV11-2 and TRBJ2-1; TRBD2 agrees at 7 bases. This CDR3 has 14 amino acids. V lost 3 bases, J lost 3 bases, and 2 bases stayed unmatched. CDR1 and CDR2 from the germline V gene are SGHAT and FQNNGV. The DNA of the CDR3 is TGTGCCAGCAGCTTTGGGACTAACTACAATGAGCAGTTCTTC. Protein sequence: CASSFGTNYNEQFF.

The chain carries TRBV5-1 and TRBJ1-4; a weak D match, TRBD1 (5 bases). The CDR3 is made up of 16 amino acids. Trimming cost V 2 bases and J 8 bases, with 19 bases left between them. CDR1 is SGHRS, CDR2 YFSETQ, per germline. CDR3 DNA: TGCGCCAGCAGCTTCTCGTTGGGACTTCCGGGGGAAAAACTGTTTTTT. This translates into CASSFSLGLPGEKLFF.

This chain links TRBV9 with TRBJ2-7, with TRBD1 identical over 9 bases. The CDR3 runs to 16 residues. In germline, CDR1 is SGDLS, CDR2 YYNGEE. J gave up 3 bases and V 1 base, and 8 bases lay outside the gene matches. CDR3 coding DNA: TGTGCCAGCAGCGTAACGACGGGGACAGGGCTCTACGAGCAGTACTTC. This encodes CASSVTTGTGLYEQYF.

Ten or more counts support this clonotype. V is TRBV9 and J is TRBJ2-5; D call uncertain. The V end was cut by 0 bases, the J end by 4 bases, with 4 bases between. The CDR3 consists of 12 residues. Germline V gene sequence: CDR1 SGDLS, CDR2 YYNGEE. CDR3 DNA sequence: TGTGCCAGCAGCGTAGCGGGAGAGACCCAGTACTTC. Its protein is CASSVAGETQYF.

V is TRBV25-1 and J is TRBJ2-7; D possibly corresponds to TRBD2 (5 bases). The CDR3 totals 14 residues. V was trimmed by 4 bases and J by 0 bases, leaving 10 bases between them. In germline, CDR1 is MGHDK, CDR2 SYGVNS. This chain's CDR3 is CASSATSASYEQYF. The CDR3 coding sequence is TGTGCCAGCAGTGCCACTAGTGCCTCCTACGAGCAGTACTTC.

This clonotype was found a few times. The chain carries TRBV5-1 and TRBJ1-1; D gene uncertain. Germline V lookup: CDR1 SGHRS, CDR2 YFSETQ. The V end lost 2 bases, the J end lost 0 bases, and 5 bases lay between the germline ends. The CDR3 extends over 13 amino acids. CDR3 amino acids: CASSFEVNTEAFF. CDR3 sequence (DNA): TGCGCCAGCAGCTTTGAGGTGAACACTGAAGCTTTCTTT.